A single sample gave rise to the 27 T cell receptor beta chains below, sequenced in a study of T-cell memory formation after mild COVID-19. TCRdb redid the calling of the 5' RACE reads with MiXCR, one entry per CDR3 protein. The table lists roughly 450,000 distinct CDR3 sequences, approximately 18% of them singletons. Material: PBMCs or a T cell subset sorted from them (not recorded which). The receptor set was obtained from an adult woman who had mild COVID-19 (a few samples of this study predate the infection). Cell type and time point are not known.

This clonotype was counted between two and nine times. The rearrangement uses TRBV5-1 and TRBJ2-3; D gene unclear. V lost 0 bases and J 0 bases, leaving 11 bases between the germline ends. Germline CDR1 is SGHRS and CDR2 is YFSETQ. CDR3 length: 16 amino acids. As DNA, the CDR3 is TGCGCCAGCAGCTTGGAGGGCCCACTCAGCACAGATACGCAGTATTTT. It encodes CASSLEGPLSTDTQYF.

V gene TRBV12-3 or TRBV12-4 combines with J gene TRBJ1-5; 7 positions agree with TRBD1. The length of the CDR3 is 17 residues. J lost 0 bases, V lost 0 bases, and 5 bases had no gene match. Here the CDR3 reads CASSLALGTDSNQPQHF. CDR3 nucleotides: TGTGCCAGCAGTTTAGCGCTTGGGACAGATAGCAATCAGCCCCAGCATTTT.

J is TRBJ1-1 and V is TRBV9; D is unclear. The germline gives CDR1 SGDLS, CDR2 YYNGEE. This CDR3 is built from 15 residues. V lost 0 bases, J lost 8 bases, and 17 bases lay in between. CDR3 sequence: CASSVGGSSMKEAFF. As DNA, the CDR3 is TGTGCCAGCAGCGTAGGTGGCAGTAGTATGAAAGAAGCTTTCTTT.

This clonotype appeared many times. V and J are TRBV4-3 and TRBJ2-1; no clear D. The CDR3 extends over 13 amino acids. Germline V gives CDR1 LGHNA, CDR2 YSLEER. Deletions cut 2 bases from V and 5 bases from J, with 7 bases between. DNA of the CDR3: TGCGCCAGCAGCCAAATGAGCGACAATGAGCAGTTCTTC. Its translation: CASSQMSDNEQFF.

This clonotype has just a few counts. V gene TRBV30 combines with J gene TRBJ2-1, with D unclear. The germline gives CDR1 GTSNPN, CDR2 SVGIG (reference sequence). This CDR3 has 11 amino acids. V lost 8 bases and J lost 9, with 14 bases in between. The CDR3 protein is CAGQGYVEQFF. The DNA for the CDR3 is TGTGCCGGCCAAGGGTACGTTGAGCAGTTCTTC.

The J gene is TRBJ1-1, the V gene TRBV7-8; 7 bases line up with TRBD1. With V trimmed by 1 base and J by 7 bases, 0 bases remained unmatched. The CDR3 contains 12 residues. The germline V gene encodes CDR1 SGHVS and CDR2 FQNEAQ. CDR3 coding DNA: TGTGCCAGCAGCTTAGGGGACAGTGAAGCTTTCTTT. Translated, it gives CASSLGDSEAFF.

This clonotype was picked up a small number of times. The CDR3 region is CASSRTSAFSYNEQFF. DNA for the CDR3: TGTGCCAGCAGCCGGACTAGCGCATTTTCCTACAATGAGCAGTTCTTC. The chain joins TRBV6-5 to TRBJ2-1, with 9 nucleotides matching TRBD2. Germline-derived CDR1 and CDR2 are MNHEY and SVGAGI. The junction had 7 bases not matched to a gene; V was cut back by 6 bases and J by 1 base. This CDR3 has 16 residues.

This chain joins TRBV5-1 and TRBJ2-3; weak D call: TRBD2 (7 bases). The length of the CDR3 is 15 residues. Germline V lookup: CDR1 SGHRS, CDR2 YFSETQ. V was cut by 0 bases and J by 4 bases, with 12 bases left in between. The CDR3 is CASSLGAGAPDTQYF. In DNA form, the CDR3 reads TGCGCCAGCAGCTTGGGGGCGGGGGCCCCAGATACGCAGTATTTT.

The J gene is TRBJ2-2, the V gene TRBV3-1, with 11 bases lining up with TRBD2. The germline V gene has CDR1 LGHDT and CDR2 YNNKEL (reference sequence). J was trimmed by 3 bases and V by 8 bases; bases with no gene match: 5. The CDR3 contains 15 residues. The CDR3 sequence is CASRELAGDTGELFF. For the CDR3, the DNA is TGTGCCAGCCGAGAACTAGCGGGGGACACCGGGGAGCTGTTTTTT.

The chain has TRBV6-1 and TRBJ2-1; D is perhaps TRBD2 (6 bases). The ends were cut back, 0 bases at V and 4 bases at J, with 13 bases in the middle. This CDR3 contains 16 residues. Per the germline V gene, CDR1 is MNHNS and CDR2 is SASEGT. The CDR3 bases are TGTGCCAGCAGTGAAGCCGTGATAGCGGCATACAATGAGCAGTTCTTC. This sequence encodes CASSEAVIAAYNEQFF.

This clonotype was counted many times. CDR3 loop: CASSLSRTGDGAETQYF. CDR3 nucleotide sequence: TGTGCCAGCAGTTTATCCCGGACAGGGGATGGAGCAGAGACCCAGTACTTC. The chain is built from TRBV12-3 or TRBV12-4 and TRBJ2-5, with TRBD1 matching 9 bases. V lost 2 bases and J lost 4; bases outside the gene matches: 11. The CDR3 has 17 amino acids.

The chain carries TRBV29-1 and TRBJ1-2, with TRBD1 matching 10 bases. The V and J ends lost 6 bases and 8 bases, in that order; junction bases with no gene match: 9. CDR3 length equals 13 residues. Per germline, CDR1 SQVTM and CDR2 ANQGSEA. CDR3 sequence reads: CSVYRDRGKGYTF. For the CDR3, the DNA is TGCAGCGTGTACCGGGACAGGGGTAAAGGCTACACCTTC.

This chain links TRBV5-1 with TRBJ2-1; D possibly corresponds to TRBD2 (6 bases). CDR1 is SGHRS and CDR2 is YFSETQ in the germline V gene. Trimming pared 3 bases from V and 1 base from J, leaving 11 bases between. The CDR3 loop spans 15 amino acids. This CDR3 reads CASSWPGSSYNEQFF. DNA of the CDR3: TGCGCCAGCAGCTGGCCCGGGAGTTCCTACAATGAGCAGTTCTTC.

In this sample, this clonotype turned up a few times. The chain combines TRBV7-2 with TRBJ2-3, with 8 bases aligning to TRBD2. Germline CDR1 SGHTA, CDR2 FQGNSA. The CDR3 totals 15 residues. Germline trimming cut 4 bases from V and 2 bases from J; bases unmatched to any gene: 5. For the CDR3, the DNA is TGTGCCAGCAGCTCCTCACTAGCGGCCACAGATACGCAGTATTTT. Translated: CASSSSLAATDTQYF.

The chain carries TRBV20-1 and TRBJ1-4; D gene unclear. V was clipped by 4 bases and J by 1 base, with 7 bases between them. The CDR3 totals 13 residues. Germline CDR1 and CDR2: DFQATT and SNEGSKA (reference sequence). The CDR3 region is CSANKKTNEKLFF. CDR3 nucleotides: TGCAGTGCTAATAAGAAAACTAATGAAAAACTGTTTTTT.

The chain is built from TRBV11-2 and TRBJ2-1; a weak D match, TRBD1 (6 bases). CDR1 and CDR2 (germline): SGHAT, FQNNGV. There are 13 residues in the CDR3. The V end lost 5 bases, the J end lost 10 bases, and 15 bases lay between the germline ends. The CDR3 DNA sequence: TGTGCCAGCAGCGCCGACCCGAGGGGGGAGCAGTTCTTC. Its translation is CASSADPRGEQFF.

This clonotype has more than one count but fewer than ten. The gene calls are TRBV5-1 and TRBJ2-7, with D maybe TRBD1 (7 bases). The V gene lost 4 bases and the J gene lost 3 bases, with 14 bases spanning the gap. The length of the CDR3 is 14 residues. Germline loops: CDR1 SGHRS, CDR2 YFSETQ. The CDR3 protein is CASSPGDSLYEQYF. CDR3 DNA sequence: TGCGCCAGCAGCCCGGGGGACAGCCTCTACGAGCAGTACTTC.

The DNA for the CDR3 is TGTGCCACCAGTGGTGGGTCTGATGAGCAGTTCTTC. This encodes CATSGGSDEQFF. The chain employs TRBV24-1 and TRBJ2-1; D gene ambiguous. This CDR3 is 12 amino acids long. Trimming removed 5 bases at V and 8 bases at J, with 9 bases between. Germline V gives CDR1 KGHDR, CDR2 SFDVKD.

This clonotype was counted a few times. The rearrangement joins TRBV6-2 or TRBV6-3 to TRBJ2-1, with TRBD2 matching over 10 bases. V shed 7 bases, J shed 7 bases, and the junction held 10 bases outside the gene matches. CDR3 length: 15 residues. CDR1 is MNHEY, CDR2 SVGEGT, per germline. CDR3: CASTKLAGVTNEQFF. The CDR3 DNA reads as TGTGCCAGCACAAAGCTAGCGGGAGTCACAAATGAGCAGTTCTTC.

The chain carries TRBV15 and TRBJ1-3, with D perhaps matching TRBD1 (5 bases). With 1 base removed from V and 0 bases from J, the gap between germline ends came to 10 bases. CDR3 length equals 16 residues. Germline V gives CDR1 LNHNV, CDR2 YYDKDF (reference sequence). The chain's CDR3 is CATSRGGEGSGNTIYF. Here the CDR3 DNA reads TGTGCCACCAGCAGAGGAGGGGAGGGCTCTGGAAACACCATATATTTT.

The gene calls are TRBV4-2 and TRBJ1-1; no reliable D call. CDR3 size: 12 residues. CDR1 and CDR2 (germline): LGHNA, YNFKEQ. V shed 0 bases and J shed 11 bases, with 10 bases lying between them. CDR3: CASSQDSARAFF. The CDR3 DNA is TGTGCCAGCAGCCAAGACTCCGCGCGGGCTTTCTTT.

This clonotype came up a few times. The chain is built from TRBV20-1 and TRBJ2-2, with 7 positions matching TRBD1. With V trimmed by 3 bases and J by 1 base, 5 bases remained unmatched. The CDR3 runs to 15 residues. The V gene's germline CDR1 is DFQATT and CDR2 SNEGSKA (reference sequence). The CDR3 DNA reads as TGCAGTGCTAGGCCGGGACAGAGGAACACCGGGGAGCTGTTTTTT. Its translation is CSARPGQRNTGELFF.

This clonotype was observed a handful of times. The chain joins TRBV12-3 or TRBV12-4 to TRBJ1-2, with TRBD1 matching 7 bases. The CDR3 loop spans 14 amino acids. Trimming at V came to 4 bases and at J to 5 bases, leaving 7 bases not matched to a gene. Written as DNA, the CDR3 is TGTGCCAGCAGTTGGGACAGCCTAACGTATGGCTACACCTTC. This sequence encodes CASSWDSLTYGYTF.

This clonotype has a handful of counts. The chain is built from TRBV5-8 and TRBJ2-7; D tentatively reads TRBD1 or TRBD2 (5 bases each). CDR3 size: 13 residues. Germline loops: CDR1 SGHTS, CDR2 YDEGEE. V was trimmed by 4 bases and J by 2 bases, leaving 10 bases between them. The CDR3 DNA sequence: TGTGCCAGCAGCAGGGGACCTACCTACGAGCAGTACTTC. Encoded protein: CASSRGPTYEQYF.

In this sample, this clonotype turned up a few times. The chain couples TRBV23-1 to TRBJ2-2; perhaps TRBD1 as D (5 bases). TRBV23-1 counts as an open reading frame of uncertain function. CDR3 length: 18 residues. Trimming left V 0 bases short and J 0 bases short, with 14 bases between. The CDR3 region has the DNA TGCGCCAGCAGTCAATCGAGCCAGGGTGGGTCGAACACCGGGGAGCTGTTTTTT. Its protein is CASSQSSQGGSNTGELFF.

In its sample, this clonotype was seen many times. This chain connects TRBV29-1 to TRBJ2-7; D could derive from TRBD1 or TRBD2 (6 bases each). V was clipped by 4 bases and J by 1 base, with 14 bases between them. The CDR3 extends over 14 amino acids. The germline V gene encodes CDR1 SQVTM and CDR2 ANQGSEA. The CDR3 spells CSVVGGTVSYEQYF. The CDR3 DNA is TGCAGCGTTGTAGGGGGGACGGTTTCCTACGAGCAGTACTTC.

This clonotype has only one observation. CDR3 bases: TGTGCCAGCAGACAGGGTTTTGGGGGTGAGCAGTTCTTC. Translated: CASRQGFGGEQFF. The rearrangement uses TRBV12-3 or TRBV12-4 and TRBJ2-1; maybe TRBD1 (6 bases). The CDR3 is made up of 13 amino acids. V shed 6 bases and J shed 9 bases, with 15 bases lying between them.